The rows below give T cell receptor beta chains drawn from one sample of a study of CD8 T cells in ankylosing spondylitis. TCRdb re-derived calls from the 5' RACE reads in MiXCR, one entry per CDR3 protein. The sample contains just under 550,000 distinct CDR3 sequences, roughly 13% of which appear only once. The sequenced sample consisted of blood, either unsorted or a sorted T cell fraction (not recorded which). The source is a male donor with ankylosing spondylitis. Each CDR3 is given with its conserved first and last residue. D genes are given only for firm matches. The size field is filled for only some rows; it gives once, few, many or a size class.

j_call,clone_size,d_call,v_call,cdr3_nt,cdr3_aa
TRBJ2-1,few,TRBD1,TRBV24-1,TGTGCCACCAGTGATATCCAGGGGGATGAGCAGTTCTTC,CATSDIQGDEQFF
TRBJ1-1,few,NA,TRBV5-1,TGCGCCAGCAGCTTGGCCACAACGGTGACCGCTGAAGCTTTCTTT,CASSLATTVTAEAFF
TRBJ1-6,many,NA,TRBV20-1,TGCAGTGCTAGGAGGGGTTCCTATAATTCACCCCTCCACTTT,CSARRGSYNSPLHF
TRBJ2-1,NA,NA,TRBV29-1,TGCAGCGTTGAACCTTCCTACAATGAGCAGTTCTTC,CSVEPSYNEQFF
TRBJ2-6,NA,NA,TRBV5-1,TGCGCCAGCAACCGGGAATCCGGGGCCAACGTCCTGACTTTC,CASNRESGANVLTF
TRBJ1-1,few,NA,TRBV12-3/TRBV12-4,TGTGCCAGCAGTTTGGCGTTACAAGGTGAAGCTTTCTTT,CASSLALQGEAFF
TRBJ2-5,many,NA,TRBV5-1,TGCGCCAGCAGCCCTGGTCGGCAAGGAATAGAGACCCAGTACTTC,CASSPGRQGIETQYF
TRBJ1-3,NA,NA,TRBV12-3/TRBV12-4,TGTGCCAGCAACCCGGTGGGGGCGGGAAACACCATATATTTT,CASNPVGAGNTIYF
TRBJ1-2,few,NA,TRBV5-5,TGTGCCAGCAGCTTGATTGTTTTCGACTATGGCTACACCTTC,CASSLIVFDYGYTF
TRBJ2-2,NA,NA,TRBV20-1,TGCAGTGCTAGCTTGAACACCGGGGAGCTGTTTTTT,CSASLNTGELFF
TRBJ2-2,few,NA,TRBV20-1,TGCAGTGCTTGGGAATCGAACACCGGGGAGCTGTTTTTT,CSAWESNTGELFF
TRBJ2-5,NA,TRBD1,TRBV5-1,TGCGCCAGCAAGGGTGCAGGGGGAGTGGAGACCCAGTACTTC,CASKGAGGVETQYF
TRBJ1-1,few,TRBD1,TRBV6-4,TGTGCCAGCAGTCGCTTAAGGGAAGGGGGACAGGAAGCTTTCTTT,CASSRLREGGQEAFF
TRBJ2-1,many,TRBD2,TRBV7-6,TGTGCCAGCAGCTTAGCCCCACTTCTAGCGGGAACTAGCAATGAGCAGTTCTTC,CASSLAPLLAGTSNEQFF
TRBJ1-2,few,NA,TRBV3-1,TGTGCCAGCAGCCAAGGAGCGGGCAATGAAAACTATGGCTACACCTTC,CASSQGAGNENYGYTF
TRBJ2-4,NA,TRBD2,TRBV20-1,TGCAGTGCCACTAGCGGGAGGGCCACTGAACTAGCCAAAAACATTCAGTACTTC,CSATSGRATELAKNIQYF
TRBJ2-3,NA,NA,TRBV3-1,TGTGCCAGCAGCCAAGGACTACGAGGAGATACGCAGTATTTT,CASSQGLRGDTQYF
TRBJ1-1,few,NA,TRBV20-1,TGCAGTGCTAGAGGAGTAGGGACGGGAACTGAAGCTTTCTTT,CSARGVGTGTEAFF
TRBJ2-1,few,NA,TRBV20-1,TGCAGTGCTACAAAAGACACCCTTGGCAATGAGCAGTTCTTC,CSATKDTLGNEQFF
TRBJ2-1,NA,NA,TRBV11-3,TGTGCCAGCAGCTTAGGGGCTAACTACAATGAGCAGTTCTTC,CASSLGANYNEQFF
TRBJ2-1,few,TRBD2,TRBV6-2/TRBV6-3,TGTGCCAGCAGTCCTCGTCGGACTAGCGACTACAATGAGCAGTTCTTC,CASSPRRTSDYNEQFF
TRBJ1-5,NA,NA,TRBV18,TGCGCCAGCTCACCAAAGGGTGATCAGCCCCAGCATTTT,CASSPKGDQPQHF
TRBJ2-5,NA,TRBD1,TRBV20-1,TGCAGTGCTAGAGATCCGGTTCAGGGGGCGGGGGAGACCCAGTACTTC,CSARDPVQGAGETQYF
TRBJ2-2,few,NA,TRBV5-1,TGCGCCAGCAGCTTGCAAGCGGACACCGGGGAGCTGTTTTTT,CASSLQADTGELFF
TRBJ1-1,few,NA,TRBV24-1,TGTGCCACCAGTGAGGGCGGCGGGAACACTGAAGCTTTCTTT,CATSEGGGNTEAFF
TRBJ2-5,NA,NA,TRBV5-1,TGCGCCAGCAGCTTTGGGGTGTCCAGGGCCGGGGAGACCCAGTACTTC,CASSFGVSRAGETQYF
TRBJ2-7,NA,TRBD2,TRBV18,TGTGCCAGCTCGTCCGGGACTAGCGTGTACGAGCAGTACTTC,CASSSGTSVYEQYF
TRBJ2-1,NA,NA,TRBV12-3/TRBV12-4,TGTGCCAGCAGACTTAATTCCAGGCCCGCCAATGAGCAGTTCTTC,CASRLNSRPANEQFF
TRBJ2-1,NA,TRBD2,TRBV3-1,TGTGCCAGCAGCCCCCGACTTAGCGGGAGCAGAAATGAGCAGTTCTTC,CASSPRLSGSRNEQFF
TRBJ2-5,many,NA,TRBV11-2,TGTGCCAGCAGCTTAGTATTGGGACCCGGGGAGACCCAGTACTTC,CASSLVLGPGETQYF